One sample yielded the 22 T cell receptor beta chains listed below, sequenced in a study of CD8 T cells in ankylosing spondylitis. Overall study results and limits: Several highly homologous variants formed a TCR beta motif that appeared characteristic of ankylosing spondylitis blood.

TCRdb reprocessed the 5' RACE reads via MiXCR and lists one record per CDR3 protein. This sample has about 540,000 distinct CDR3 sequences, with more than 9.5% found just once. These receptors' targets are unknown. Sample: blood, either unsorted or a sorted T cell fraction (not recorded which). The origin of the receptors is a male donor with ankylosing spondylitis.

Comments on this clonotype: This may be a read error, as it is one base from a much larger clone. The V call is TRBV5-6, the J call TRBJ2-7; TRBD1 or TRBD2 may be the D gene (5 bases each). The CDR3 runs to 15 residues. Germline V lookup: CDR1 SGHDT, CDR2 YYEEEE. V lost 4 bases to trimming and J lost 3 bases, with 17 bases between them. DNA of the CDR3: TGTGCCAGCAGCCCTGGACTGGGGGAAGGCTACGAGCAGTACTTC. This gives the protein CASSPGLGEGYEQYF. The full variable domain, in which reference TRBV5-6 and TRBJ2-7 provide the parts outside the CDR3, is DAGVTQSPTHLIKTRGQQVTLRCSPKSGHDTVSWYQQALGQGPQFIFQYYEEEERQRGNFPDRFSGHQFPNYSSELNVNALLLGDSALYLCASSPGLGEGYEQYFGPGTRLTVT.

CDR3 region: CASTPTGLENSPLHF. Here the CDR3 DNA reads TGCGCCAGCACGCCAACAGGGCTAGAGAATTCACCCCTCCACTTT. V gene TRBV5-1 combines with J gene TRBJ1-6, with TRBD1 as a possible D gene (6 bases). The V gene's germline CDR1 is SGHRS and CDR2 YFSETQ. The V end lost 6 bases, the J end lost 7 bases, and 17 bases lay between the germline ends. The CDR3 has 15 amino acids.

This clonotype came up a few times. This chain uses TRBV29-1 with TRBJ2-7; 8 positions agree with TRBD2. The germline V gene has CDR1 SQVTM and CDR2 ANQGSEA. The length of the CDR3 is 14 residues. Trimming at V came to 6 bases and at J to 0 bases, leaving 7 bases not matched to a gene. CDR3 in amino acids: CSVRLAGNSYEQYF. CDR3 sequence (DNA): TGCAGCGTGAGGCTAGCGGGCAACTCCTACGAGCAGTACTTC.

The chain combines TRBV20-1 with TRBJ2-7; TRBD2 might be the D (5 bases). V lost 5 bases, J lost 2 bases, and 16 bases lay in between. Per germline, CDR1 DFQATT and CDR2 SNEGSKA (reference sequence). The CDR3 has 14 amino acids. The CDR3 here is CSAPSRVVTYEQYF. The CDR3 DNA reads TGCAGTGCTCCCTCGAGGGTAGTAACCTACGAGCAGTACTTC.

The DNA of the CDR3 is TGTGCCACCAGTCTGAGTGATAGCAATCAGCCCCAGCATTTT. It translates to CATSLSDSNQPQHF. The chain joins TRBV24-1 to TRBJ1-5; D is unclear. Germline lookup yields CDR1 KGHDR and CDR2 SFDVKD. V shed 6 bases and J shed 0 bases, with 8 bases lying between them. CDR3 length: 14 residues.

This clonotype was counted only a few times. The gene calls are TRBV6-6 and TRBJ2-7; possibly TRBD1 for D (6 bases). CDR1 MNHNY and CDR2 SVGAGI come from the germline V gene (reference sequence). Trimming pared 6 bases from V and 3 bases from J, leaving 12 bases between. CDR3 length: 13 residues. CDR3 DNA sequence: TGTGCCAGCAGCCAGACAGGATACTACGAGCAGTACGTC. This gives the protein CASSQTGYYEQYV.

The chain employs TRBV20-1 and TRBJ2-3; 11 bases fit TRBD2. Germline V lookup: CDR1 DFQATT, CDR2 SNEGSKA (reference sequence). This CDR3 has 19 residues. The V gene end was trimmed by 3 bases and the J gene end by 5 bases; junction bases not matched to a gene: 19. This CDR3 is CSASRGSGRAGRLQDTQYF. Written as DNA, the CDR3 is TGCAGTGCTAGTCGGGGTAGCGGGAGGGCCGGTAGGCTACAAGATACGCAGTATTTT.

This clonotype was seen only a few times. The chain uses TRBV6-1 and TRBJ2-7; D gene unclear. The CDR3 loop spans 13 amino acids. Trimming shortened V by 6 bases and J by 2 bases, and 11 bases separated the two germline ends. Germline assignment: CDR1 MNHNS and CDR2 SASEGT. In nucleotides, the CDR3 is TGTGCCAGCAGCCCCGGGTTCCCCTACGAGCAGTACTTC. It translates to CASSPGFPYEQYF.

V is TRBV3-1 and J is TRBJ2-3, with 9 bases lining up with TRBD2. The junction had 21 bases not matched to a gene; V was cut back by 1 base and J by 1 base. The CDR3 covers 22 residues. Germline CDR1 LGHDT, CDR2 YNNKEL (reference sequence). CDR3 in DNA: TGTGCCAGCAGCCAAGCAGGGCAGAAAGCGGGAGGCAGGCCTTCTGGCACAGATACGCAGTATTTT. Its translation is CASSQAGQKAGGRPSGTDTQYF.

This clonotype was observed a few times. The chain is built from TRBV5-1 and TRBJ1-6; the D is unclear. Germline V lookup: CDR1 SGHRS, CDR2 YFSETQ. V was trimmed by 3 bases and J by 7 bases, leaving 14 bases between them. There are 15 residues in the CDR3. The CDR3 DNA reads TGCGCCAGCAGCTCCGAAGGGTTAGAAAATTCACCCCTCCACTTT. It is translated as CASSSEGLENSPLHF.

V and J are TRBV5-1 and TRBJ2-1; 11 bases match TRBD2. The trim removed 4 bases at V and 7 bases at J, leaving 10 bases unmatched. The CDR3 consists of 16 residues. CDR1 is SGHRS, CDR2 YFSETQ, per germline. The CDR3, as DNA: TGCGCCAGCAGCCGGCGTCAACTAGCGGGAGTAAATGAGCAGTTCTTC. Protein sequence: CASSRRQLAGVNEQFF.

The rearrangement joins TRBV20-1 to TRBJ1-6; D is undetermined. Trimming cost V 4 bases and J 7 bases, with 17 bases left between them. The germline gives CDR1 DFQATT, CDR2 SNEGSKA (reference sequence). CDR3 length: 15 residues. For the CDR3, the DNA is TGCAGTGCTAAAATCCGGGGAACGGGCAATTCACCCCTCCACTTT. This codes for CSAKIRGTGNSPLHF.

This chain joins TRBV12-3 or TRBV12-4 and TRBJ1-1; D not resolved. V lost 8 bases and J 6 bases, leaving 13 bases between the germline ends. CDR3 length: 12 residues. Written as DNA, the CDR3 is TGTGCCAGCCACGGTGATTTGGCTGAAGCTTTCTTT. Protein sequence: CASHGDLAEAFF.

Points on this clonotype: One end of the junction does not line up with germline, which may come from a read error. V is TRBV12-3 or TRBV12-4 and J is TRBJ1-5, with 12 positions matching TRBD1. This CDR3 contains 18 residues. The CDR3 bases are TGTGCCCGCAGTTTACCACCGGGACAGGGGGCCGGGGATCAGCCCCAGCATTTT. It codes for CARSLPPGQGAGDQPQHF.

The chain employs TRBV20-1 and TRBJ1-5; TRBD1 aligns across 8 bases. V lost 3 bases, J lost 2 bases, and 6 bases stayed unmatched. Germline CDR1 DFQATT, CDR2 SNEGSKA (reference sequence). The CDR3 has 15 residues. CDR3 coding DNA: TGCAGTGCTAGTCCTGGGACAGGAGGCAATCAGCCCCAGCATTTT. It specifies CSASPGTGGNQPQHF.

This clonotype was counted a few times. This chain connects TRBV20-1 to TRBJ2-1, with 9 bases identical to TRBD2. CDR3 length: 18 residues. CDR1 is DFQATT, CDR2 SNEGSKA, per germline (reference sequence). V lost 0 bases, J lost 5 bases, and 14 bases stayed unmatched. CDR3 in amino acids: CSAREVASSGTRNNEQFF. DNA for the CDR3: TGCAGTGCTAGAGAGGTAGCGTCTAGCGGGACGAGGAACAATGAGCAGTTCTTC.

The table lists this clonotype with a few counts. The chain couples TRBV5-1 to TRBJ2-1; 7 bases agree with TRBD2. V dropped 4 bases and J dropped 7; count of bases not matched to a gene: 14. The CDR3 runs to 16 residues. The germline V gene has CDR1 SGHRS and CDR2 YFSETQ. CDR3 sequence (DNA): TGCGCCAGCAGCCCTGGGGGGGGAGGTACTACGAATGAGCAGTTCTTC. This encodes CASSPGGGGTTNEQFF.

This rearrangement joins TRBV7-9 to TRBJ2-3, with 10 nucleotides matching TRBD2. The CDR3 has 17 residues. The V gene's germline CDR1 is SEHNR and CDR2 FQNEAQ (reference sequence). With V trimmed by 1 base and J by 4 bases, 8 bases remained unmatched. Written as DNA, the CDR3 is TGTGCCAGCAGCTTAGATAGGACTAGCGGAACTGCAGATACGCAGTATTTT. Protein sequence: CASSLDRTSGTADTQYF.

The gene calls are TRBV15 and TRBJ2-7; 8 bases match TRBD2. J was trimmed by 0 bases and V by 0 bases; bases with no gene match: 1. Germline-derived CDR1 and CDR2 are LNHNV and YYDKDF (reference sequence). CDR3 length equals 15 residues. The DNA of the CDR3 is TGTGCCACCAGCAGAGATCTAGCGGGCTCCTACGAGCAGTACTTC. Its translation is CATSRDLAGSYEQYF.

The CDR3 DNA sequence: TGCAGTGCTAGTAATGCCGGGAAGGGTGAGACCCAGTACTTC. It encodes CSASNAGKGETQYF. The genes are TRBV20-1 and TRBJ2-5; D is perhaps TRBD2 (5 bases). The V end was cut by 3 bases, the J end by 5 bases, with 16 bases between. This CDR3 contains 14 residues. CDR1 is DFQATT and CDR2 is SNEGSKA in the germline V gene (reference sequence).

This clonotype was counted only a few times. This sequence joins TRBV6-1 and TRBJ1-1; D is possibly TRBD1 (6 bases). Per the germline V gene, CDR1 is MNHNS and CDR2 is SASEGT. This CDR3 contains 14 residues. Trimming shortened V by 6 bases and J by 1 base, and 12 bases separated the two germline ends. The CDR3 DNA is TGTGCCAGCAGGAGGGGGACGGCGAACACTGAAGCTTTCTTT. It yields the protein CASRRGTANTEAFF.

This clonotype was recorded a few times. The chain recombines TRBV6-4 with TRBJ2-6; D gene ambiguous. The germline V gene has CDR1 MRHNA and CDR2 SNTAGT. CDR3 length: 13 residues. Trimming shortened V by 2 bases and J by 11 bases, and 10 bases separated the two germline ends. The CDR3 is CASSDNIGDVLTF. The CDR3 DNA follows: TGTGCCAGCAGTGACAATATAGGTGACGTCCTGACTTTC.